The T cell receptor beta chain described here comes from a study of T cells in Graves' hyperthyroidism and ophthalmopathy. A word on this clonotype: This may be a read error, as it is one base from a much larger clone.

V lost 6 bases and J lost 1, with 12 bases in between. The V gene's germline CDR1 is MNHEY and CDR2 SVGEGT. This CDR3 is built from 14 residues. Template material for amplifying TCR beta CDR3 regions consisted of RNA transcripts. HTBI primers were employed in a first-round RT-PCR of the TCR CDR3. Each CDR3 protein gets one entry after TCRdb re-called the multiplex PCR reads with MiXCR. The sample holds hundreds of thousands of distinct CDR3 sequences, more than 11% seen once. The chain joins TRBV6-2 or TRBV6-3 to TRBJ1-1; no firm D call. This TCR derives from a woman aged 25 to 39 with Graves' hyperthyroidism that later progressed to Graves' ophthalmopathy. The sequenced material came from blood. In DNA form, the CDR3 reads TGTGCCAGCAGGATTTTATGGCAGAACACTGAAGCTTTCTTT. Translation gives CASRILWQNTEAFF.